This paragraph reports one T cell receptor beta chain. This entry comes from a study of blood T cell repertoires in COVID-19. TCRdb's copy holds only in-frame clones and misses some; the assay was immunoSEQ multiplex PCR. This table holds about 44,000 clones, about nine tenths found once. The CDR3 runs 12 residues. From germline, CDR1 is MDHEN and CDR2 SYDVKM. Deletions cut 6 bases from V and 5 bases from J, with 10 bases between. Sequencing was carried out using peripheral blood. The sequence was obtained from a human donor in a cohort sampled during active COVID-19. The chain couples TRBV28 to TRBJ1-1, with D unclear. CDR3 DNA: TGTGCCAGCAGCCGCGCGGGGACTGAAGCTTTCTTT. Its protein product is CASSRAGTEAFF. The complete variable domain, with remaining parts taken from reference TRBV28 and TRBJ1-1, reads DVKVTQSSRYLVKRTGEKVFLECVQDMDHENMFWYRQDPGLGLRLIYFSYDVKMKEKGDIPEGYSVSREKKERFSLILESASTNQTSMYLCASSRAGTEAFFGQGTRLTVV.